The 28 T cell receptor beta chains below come from one sample, sequenced in a study of identifying expanded T cells in peripheral blood. Profiled with immunoSEQ multiplex PCR; TCRdb holds only in-frame clones, not every one. The table includes 70,000 to 95,000 clones, 70% to 90% detected once. The sequenced sample was blood. Source of these receptors: a person aged 18 to 75 in good health.

The V gene is TRBV5-5, the J gene TRBJ1-1, with D hard to call. CDR1 is SGHKS, CDR2 YYEKEE, per germline (reference sequence). Trimming shortened V by 2 bases and J by 0 bases, and 8 bases separated the two germline ends. The CDR3 is 14 amino acids. The CDR3 DNA reads TGTGCCAGCAGCTTAGGGCCAATGAACACTGAAGCTTTCTTT. It is translated as CASSLGPMNTEAFF.

The chain has TRBV19 and TRBJ2-1; 8 bases are a match to TRBD2. CDR3 length equals 15 residues. CDR1 and CDR2 from the germline V gene are LNHDA and SQIVND (reference sequence). With 7 bases clipped from V and 7 bases from J, the junction kept 12 bases outside the gene matches. CDR3 nucleotide sequence: TGTGCCAGTACCAAGACTAGCGCGGGATCGAATGAGCAGTTCTTC. Amino acid sequence: CASTKTSAGSNEQFF.

This clone appeared a few times. The chain combines TRBV19 with TRBJ1-5; D is possibly TRBD1 (5 bases). The CDR3 spans 14 residues. V lost 6 bases to trimming and J lost 3 bases, with 12 bases between them. The germline CDR1 and CDR2 sequences are LNHDA and SQIVND (reference sequence). CDR3 loop: CASRDTINNQPQHF. The CDR3 nucleotides are TGTGCCAGTAGGGACACCATCAACAATCAGCCCCAGCATTTT.

The chain employs TRBV20-1 and TRBJ1-2, with D hard to call. This CDR3 spans 11 amino acids. Germline V CDR1 and CDR2: DFQATT, SNEGSKA (reference sequence). V was shortened by 2 bases and J by 3 bases, with 4 bases between the two germline ends. CDR3 protein: CSARRDYGYTF. CDR3 DNA: TGCAGTGCTAGAAGAGACTATGGCTACACCTTC.

This clone was counted a few times. The genes are TRBV19 and TRBJ2-2; unclear D gene. The CDR3 totals 11 residues. V was trimmed by 6 bases and J by 7 bases, leaving 6 bases between them. Germline V gene lookup returns CDR1 LNHDA and CDR2 SQIVND (reference sequence). CDR3 region: CASSGLGELFF. The CDR3 DNA reads TGTGCCAGTAGCGGCCTCGGGGAGCTGTTTTTT.

DNA for the CDR3: TGTGCCAGCAGCGGTTCAACTAGCGGGGGGGCCGATGAGCAGTTCTTC. This sequence encodes CASSGSTSGGADEQFF. This chain joins TRBV5-4 and TRBJ2-1, with 13 nucleotides matching TRBD2. Unmatched junction bases numbered 9, after V lost 4 bases and J lost 8 bases. CDR1 SGHNT and CDR2 YYREEE come from the germline V gene (reference sequence). This CDR3 region has 16 residues.

The rearrangement joins TRBV28 to TRBJ1-3, with no clear D. The CDR3 consists of 16 residues. Looked up from germline, CDR1 is MDHEN and CDR2 is SYDVKM. Deletions cut 4 bases from V and 2 bases from J, with 15 bases between. The CDR3 DNA is TGTGCCAGCAGTTCAAGTCCAGGCATTGCTGGAAACACCATATATTTT. It specifies CASSSSPGIAGNTIYF.

V is TRBV6-1 and J is TRBJ2-1, with 8 bases matching TRBD2. The CDR3 contains 15 residues. V was pared by 4 bases and J by 5 bases, with 7 bases of the junction left unmatched. Germline CDR1 and CDR2: MNHNS and SASEGT. CDR3 sequence (DNA): TGTGCCAGCAGTGCGGTAGCGGGGCTTCACAATGAGCAGTTCTTC. Its protein product is CASSAVAGLHNEQFF.

The chain has TRBV5-6 and TRBJ2-1; D tentatively reads TRBD1 or TRBD2 (5 bases each). Germline V lookup: CDR1 SGHDT, CDR2 YYEEEE. With 4 bases removed from V and 9 bases from J, the gap between germline ends came to 17 bases. The CDR3 sequence is 14 residues long. DNA of the CDR3: TGTGCCAGCAGCCCCGGTTGGGGGAACGTTGAGCAGTTCTTC. Its translation: CASSPGWGNVEQFF.

This chain uses TRBV9 with TRBJ1-1, with D possibly matching TRBD1 (6 bases). Trimming pared 0 bases from V and 11 bases from J, leaving 23 bases between. This CDR3 has 16 amino acids. Germline V gene sequence: CDR1 SGDLS, CDR2 YYNGEE. CDR3 amino acids: CASSVVPGQPGSGAFF. CDR3 coding DNA: TGTGCCAGCAGCGTAGTACCCGGACAGCCCGGCTCTGGGGCTTTCTTT. The full variable domain, rest sourced from reference TRBV9 and TRBJ1-1, is DSGVTQTPKHLITATGQRVTLRCSPRSGDLSVYWYQQSLDQGLQFLIQYYNGEERAKGNILERFSAQQFPDLHSELNLSSLELGDSALYFCASSVVPGQPGSGAFFGQGTRLTVV.

The chain employs TRBV7-6 and TRBJ2-2; 10 positions match TRBD1. The germline V gene encodes CDR1 SGHVS and CDR2 FNYEAQ. V shed 5 bases, J shed 3 bases, and the junction held 6 bases outside the gene matches. The CDR3 spans 16 residues. The CDR3 DNA reads TGTGCCAGCAGCCCCAGACAGGGGGCATACACCGGGGAGCTGTTTTTT. It codes for CASSPRQGAYTGELFF.

The chain recombines TRBV13 with TRBJ1-1; D is uncertain. Germline-derived CDR1 and CDR2 are PRHDT and FYEKMQ (reference sequence). There are 14 residues in the CDR3. V lost 4 bases and J lost 6, with 15 bases in between. CDR3 bases: TGTGCCAGCAGCTCAAGACGAGTCCACCCTGAAGCTTTCTTT. Translation gives CASSSRRVHPEAFF.

CDR3 bases: TGTGCCAGTCGCCTGGTTGGGGACAAACCTGGAAACACCATATATTTT. The encoded protein is CASRLVGDKPGNTIYF. The chain joins TRBV19 to TRBJ1-3; weak D call: TRBD1 (6 bases). This CDR3 region has 16 residues. Trimming removed 8 bases at V and 2 bases at J, with 19 bases between. The germline V gene encodes CDR1 LNHDA and CDR2 SQIVND (reference sequence).

This chain uses TRBV11-3 with TRBJ2-7; unclear D gene. Deletions cut 8 bases from V and 2 bases from J, with 13 bases between. This CDR3 has 13 residues. The germline V gene encodes CDR1 SGHNT and CDR2 YENEEA. CDR3 sequence reads: CASCPDLTYEQYF. Written as DNA, the CDR3 is TGTGCCAGCTGCCCGGACCTGACCTACGAGCAGTACTTC. Supplemented by reference TRBV11-3 and TRBJ2-7, the full variable domain reads EAGVVQSPRYKIIEKKQPVAFWCNPISGHNTLYWYLQNLGQGPELLIRYENEEAVDDSQLPKDRFSAERLKGVDSTLKIQPAELGDSAVYLCASCPDLTYEQYFGPGTRLTVT.

V usage is TRBV4-1 and J usage is TRBJ1-5; no firm D call. The V and J ends lost 0 bases and 3 bases respectively, with 12 bases between them. CDR3 length: 16 residues. Germline CDR1 reads MGHRA; CDR2 reads YSYEKL. In DNA, the CDR3 is TGCGCCAGCAGCCAAGAAAGTCACGGACTCAATCAGCCCCAGCATTTT. Amino acids: CASSQESHGLNQPQHF.

The chain links TRBV5-1 to TRBJ1-2; a possible D gene is TRBD1 (5 bases). The CDR3 runs 14 residues. Trimming removed 6 bases at V and 4 bases at J, with 16 bases between. Germline-derived CDR1 and CDR2 are SGHRS and YFSETQ. The CDR3 reads CASTYADTSYGYTF. DNA for the CDR3: TGCGCCAGCACTTATGCGGACACAAGCTATGGCTACACCTTC.

The genes are TRBV5-6 and TRBJ1-2, with no clear D. CDR3 length: 15 amino acids. Looked up from germline, CDR1 is SGHDT and CDR2 is YYEEEE. V was pared by 4 bases and J by 4 bases, with 17 bases between. In DNA form, the CDR3 reads TGTGCCAGCAGCGTTTTCTCGGGGAACTCCTATGGCTACACCTTC. This translates into CASSVFSGNSYGYTF.

The V gene is TRBV11-2, the J gene TRBJ2-2; no clear D gene. Germline values: CDR1 SGHAT, CDR2 FQNNGV. The CDR3 has 14 amino acids. V gave up 3 bases and J gave up 2 bases, with 7 bases separating them. CDR3 protein: CASSLTPNTGELFF. CDR3 nucleotides: TGTGCCAGCAGCTTGACCCCCAACACCGGGGAGCTGTTTTTT.

The chain carries TRBV6-1 and TRBJ1-2; 7 nucleotides line up with TRBD1. The CDR3 runs to 15 residues. Per the germline V gene, CDR1 is MNHNS and CDR2 is SASEGT. V lost 1 base to trimming and J lost 3 bases; unmatched junction nucleotides: 5. CDR3 DNA: TGTGCCAGCAGTGAAGAGACAGGGCTCTACTATGGCTACACCTTC. This translates into CASSEETGLYYGYTF.

The genes are TRBV12-5 and TRBJ2-1; D is undetermined. V was shortened by 5 bases and J by 8 bases, with 22 bases between the two germline ends. Germline values: CDR1 LGHNT, CDR2 FRNRAP. The CDR3 loop spans 16 amino acids. In nucleotides, the CDR3 is TGTGCTAGTGGTCCTTTACTCCAAACTACAATCGATGAGCAGTTCTTC. It is translated as CASGPLLQTTIDEQFF.

This clone was observed once. The rearrangement links TRBV5-1 to TRBJ1-2, with D hard to call. Germline CDR1 is SGHRS and CDR2 is YFSETQ. Trimming took off 6 bases at V and 2 bases at J, with 14 bases between the two ends. The CDR3 extends over 14 amino acids. CDR3 sequence reads: CASTFGRDNYGYTF. The CDR3 coding sequence is TGCGCCAGCACCTTCGGTAGAGACAACTATGGCTACACCTTC.

The chain couples TRBV7-2 to TRBJ2-3; 9 nucleotides line up with TRBD2. Germline CDR1 and CDR2: SGHTA and FQGNSA. CDR3 size: 17 residues. J was trimmed by 3 bases and V by 1 base; bases with no gene match: 8. The chain's CDR3 is CASSLGAGGARTDTQYF. CDR3 DNA sequence: TGTGCCAGCAGCTTAGGCGCGGGAGGGGCCCGGACAGATACGCAGTATTTT.

This clone was detected only once. The chain recombines TRBV19 with TRBJ2-3; 11 bases line up with TRBD2. The CDR3 covers 14 residues. J was trimmed by 2 bases and V by 10 bases; bases with no gene match: 5. The germline V gene has CDR1 LNHDA and CDR2 SQIVND (reference sequence). The CDR3 DNA reads as TGTGCCACTAGGACTAGCGGGTACACAGATACGCAGTATTTT. Protein sequence: CATRTSGYTDTQYF.

V gene TRBV2 combines with J gene TRBJ1-2; D unresolved. CDR3 size: 13 residues. Germline V gene lookup returns CDR1 SNHLY and CDR2 FYNNEI. V was pared by 4 bases and J by 5 bases, with 11 bases between. The CDR3 reads CASSGTVGYGYTF. The CDR3 DNA sequence: TGTGCCAGCAGTGGAACGGTAGGGTATGGCTACACCTTC.

This clone was observed a handful of times. The gene calls are TRBV10-2 and TRBJ1-5; 9 nucleotides line up with TRBD1. The CDR3 loop spans 14 amino acids. Unmatched junction bases numbered 5, after V lost 6 bases and J lost 5 bases. Germline V gives CDR1 WSHSY, CDR2 SAAADI. CDR3 sequence: CASRGQGAHQPQHF. CDR3 in DNA: TGCGCCAGCAGGGGACAGGGTGCCCATCAGCCCCAGCATTTT.

CDR3 sequence: CASSQEMGGNQPQHF. DNA of the CDR3: TGTGCCAGCAGCCAAGAAATGGGGGGCAATCAGCCCCAGCATTTT. The chain uses TRBV4-2 and TRBJ1-5; D is perhaps TRBD1 (5 bases). CDR3 length equals 15 residues. Germline-derived CDR1 and CDR2 are LGHNA and YNFKEQ. V was pared by 0 bases and J by 2 bases, with 8 bases between.

The J gene is TRBJ1-1, the V gene TRBV5-4, with D unclear. V was clipped by 2 bases and J by 1 base, with 9 bases between them. This CDR3 is 14 amino acids long. The V gene's germline CDR1 is SGHNT and CDR2 YYREEE (reference sequence). CDR3 amino acids: CASSFQWGNTEAFF. The CDR3 DNA follows: TGTGCCAGCAGCTTTCAGTGGGGGAACACTGAAGCTTTCTTT. The whole variable domain, remainder taken from reference TRBV5-4 and TRBJ1-1, is ETGVTQSPTHLIKTRGQQVTLRCSSQSGHNTVSWYQQALGQGPQFIFQYYREEENGRGNFPPRFSGLQFPNYSSELNVNALELDDSALYLCASSFQWGNTEAFFGQGTRLTVV.

This chain links TRBV5-1 with TRBJ1-2; D remains ambiguous. Germline CDR1 reads SGHRS; CDR2 reads YFSETQ. This CDR3 contains 14 residues. V was trimmed by 1 base and J by 10 bases, leaving 17 bases between them. Here the CDR3 DNA reads TGCGCCAGCAGCTTGATGGGATCTCCTATTGACTACACCTTC. Encoded protein: CASSLMGSPIDYTF.